A single T cell receptor (beta chain) is shown here with its context. The antigen remains undetermined. Methods described previously, with TCR primers listed, were used for bulk TCR libraries. MiXCR, run by TCRdb on the PCR reads, gives a single entry per CDR3 protein. This sample has around 470,000 distinct CDR3 sequences, with about 26% found just once. The data derive from a study of molecular identifiers for immune sequencing clone quantification. The wider study: In replicates, RNA taken from 20,000 or 100,000 naive CD8 cells was divided five ways, and four portions underwent sequencing. Study-wide results and limits: In CMV-specific effectors, clones above 20 copies held over 97% of molecules; naive, under 1%. Among 800,000 to 1,000,000 naive cells, spiked Jurkat TCR RNA from a single cell was reportedly detectable.

This CDR3 is 17 amino acids long. Trimming took off 4 bases at V and 4 bases at J, with 21 bases between the two ends. The germline gives CDR1 MNHEY, CDR2 SMNVEV (reference sequence). The clonotype was recovered from a human donor in good health. Some libraries in this study had Jurkat cell RNA spiked in. The rearrangement joins TRBV27 to TRBJ2-3; D possibly matches TRBD1 or TRBD2 (6 bases each). Sequences were obtained from naive CD8+ T cells from blood, with Jurkat cell RNA spiked in. Subset given: FACS-sorted CD8+CD4-CCR7+CD45RA+ naive T cells. CDR3: CASSSSPGARWPDTQYF. The CDR3 coding sequence is TGTGCCAGCAGTTCCTCCCCGGGGGCCAGGTGGCCAGATACGCAGTATTTT.